A single sample is the source of the 11 T cell receptor beta chains below, sequenced in a study of T cell changes during pregnancy in multiple sclerosis. The protocol was immunoSEQ multiplex PCR, while the TCRdb copy is restricted to in-frame clones and leaves out a portion. The sample lists 100,000 to 110,000 clones, 92% occurring once. The source was peripheral blood, collected after pregnancy. Every receptor here comes from a female donor with multiple sclerosis, enrolled in a pregnancy study.

The V gene is TRBV14, the J gene TRBJ2-7; no clear D gene. The CDR3 has 13 residues. Germline CDR1 SGHDN, CDR2 FVKESK. V was pared by 2 bases and J by 7 bases, with 12 bases between. CDR3 in DNA: TGTGCCAGCAGCCAAATCCCCTCGAGGGAGCAGTACTTC. Its translation: CASSQIPSREQYF. The full variable domain, its missing parts supplied by reference TRBV14 and TRBJ2-7, is EAGVTQFPSHSVIEKGQTVTLRCDPISGHDNLYWYRRVMGKEIKFLLHFVKESKQDESGMPNNRFLAERTGGTYSTLKVQPAELEDSGVYFCASSQIPSREQYFGPGTRLTVT.

The chain is built from TRBV6-1 and TRBJ1-3; 7 bases map to TRBD1. There are 16 residues in the CDR3. Germline V gives CDR1 MNHNS, CDR2 SASEGT. The trim removed 1 base at V and 0 bases at J, leaving 3 bases unmatched. CDR3 DNA: TGTGCCAGCAGTGAAGGGGACAGAGTCTCTGGAAACACCATATATTTT. This translates into CASSEGDRVSGNTIYF.

This clone was observed once. V is TRBV20-1 and J is TRBJ2-7; a weak D match, TRBD2 (5 bases). Trimming left V 7 bases short and J 4 bases short, with 11 bases between. The V gene's germline CDR1 is DFQATT and CDR2 SNEGSKA (reference sequence). There are 11 residues in the CDR3. The CDR3 here is CSVTRGYEQYF. CDR3 DNA: TGCAGTGTTACCCGGGGTTACGAGCAGTACTTC.

The V and J genes are TRBV2 and TRBJ2-7, with 11 bases lining up with TRBD1. With 3 bases clipped from V and 0 bases from J, the junction kept 1 base outside the gene matches. The CDR3 runs to 15 residues. CDR1 is SNHLY, CDR2 FYNNEI, per germline. This CDR3 is CASSEGTGGSYEQYF. DNA for the CDR3: TGTGCCAGCAGTGAGGGGACAGGGGGCTCCTACGAGCAGTACTTC.

The chain is built from TRBV25-1 and TRBJ1-2; possible D gene TRBD1, 6 bases. The V end was cut by 3 bases, the J end by 0 bases, with 14 bases between. Per the germline V gene, CDR1 is MGHDK and CDR2 is SYGVNS. The CDR3 totals 16 residues. The CDR3 DNA reads TGTGCCAGCAGTGACCAGGGGCCGCGCCCTAACTATGGCTACACCTTC. Translation: CASSDQGPRPNYGYTF.

The chain carries TRBV9 and TRBJ1-3; D remains ambiguous. The CDR3 spans 14 residues. Germline V gives CDR1 SGDLS, CDR2 YYNGEE. Trimming took off 2 bases at V and 7 bases at J, with 13 bases between the two ends. CDR3 in DNA: TGTGCCAGCAGCGTGGACTCCGGGGTGAACACCATATATTTT. Translation: CASSVDSGVNTIYF.

The sample holds one count of this clone. This chain links TRBV21-1 with TRBJ1-4; the DNA was not compared with TRBD1, the D call given in the table. TRBV21-1 is given as a pseudogene. This CDR3 is built from 16 residues. CDR3 loop: CASSSRQVGTLEKLFF. In DNA form, the CDR3 reads TGTGCCAGCAGCAGCAGACAGGTGGGGACATTGGAAAAACTGTTTTTT.

This chain connects TRBV5-6 to TRBJ1-1, with D possibly TRBD1 on 6 matching bases. This CDR3 is built from 14 residues. From germline, CDR1 is SGHDT and CDR2 YYEEEE. The germline V and J ends were trimmed by 1 base and 5 bases, with 12 bases remaining between them. The CDR3 is CASSLRNRETEAFF. CDR3 coding DNA: TGTGCCAGCAGCTTGCGGAACAGGGAAACTGAAGCTTTCTTT.

The V call is TRBV30, the J call TRBJ1-1; D remains unclear. Trimming stripped 1 base from V and 4 bases from J, with 13 bases between. CDR1 GTSNPN and CDR2 SVGIG come from the germline V gene (reference sequence). There are 14 residues in the CDR3. DNA of the CDR3: TGTGCCTGGAGTGCAGACCCACGGAGCACTGAAGCTTTCTTT. Amino acids: CAWSADPRSTEAFF.

The CDR3 region is CASSGSIGGAEAFF. The CDR3 DNA sequence: TGTGCCAGCAGTGGCAGTATAGGGGGTGCTGAAGCTTTCTTT. This sequence joins TRBV6-5 and TRBJ1-1, with D tentatively TRBD1 (6 bases). The CDR3 is made up of 14 amino acids. Germline V lookup: CDR1 MNHEY, CDR2 SVGAGI. Trimming took 5 bases from V and 6 from J, leaving 16 bases between them.

The table lists this clone with a count of one. The CDR3 spells CASSGDSNQPQHF. The DNA for the CDR3 is TGTGCCAGCTCGGGCGATAGCAATCAGCCCCAGCATTTT. The V gene is TRBV18, the J gene TRBJ1-5; D remains unclear. The V end lost 6 bases, the J end lost 0 bases, and 6 bases lay between the germline ends. This CDR3 contains 13 residues. CDR1 and CDR2 (germline): KGHSH, LQKENI.